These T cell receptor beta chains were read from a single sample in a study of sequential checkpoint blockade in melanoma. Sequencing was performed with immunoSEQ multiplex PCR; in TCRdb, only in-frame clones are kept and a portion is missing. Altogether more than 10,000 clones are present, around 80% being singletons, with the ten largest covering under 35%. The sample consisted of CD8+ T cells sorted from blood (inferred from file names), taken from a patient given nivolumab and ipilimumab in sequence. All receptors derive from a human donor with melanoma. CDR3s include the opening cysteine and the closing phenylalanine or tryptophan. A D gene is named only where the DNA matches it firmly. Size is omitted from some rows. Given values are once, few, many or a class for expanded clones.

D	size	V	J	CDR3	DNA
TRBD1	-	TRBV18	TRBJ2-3	CASSPPWTGEAQYF	TGTGCCAGCTCACCACCGTGGACAGGGGAGGCGCAGTATTTT
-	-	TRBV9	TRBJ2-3	CASSYADTQYF	TGTGCCAGCAGCTATGCAGATACGCAGTATTTT
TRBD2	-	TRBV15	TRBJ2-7	CATSRGLAGIYEQYF	TGTGCCACCAGCAGGGGACTAGCGGGAATCTACGAGCAGTACTTC
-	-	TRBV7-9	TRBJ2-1	CASSLDSRLSSYNEQFF	TGTGCCAGCAGCCTTGACTCACGACTAAGCTCCTACAATGAGCAGTTCTTC
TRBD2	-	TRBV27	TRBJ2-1	CASSPGGVAGGTRDEQFF	TGTGCCAGCAGTCCTGGGGGGGTAGCGGGAGGGACAAGGGATGAGCAGTTCTTC
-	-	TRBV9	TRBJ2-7	CASSVGDEQYF	TGTGCCAGCAGCGTAGGCGACGAGCAGTACTTC
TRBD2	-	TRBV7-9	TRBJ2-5	CASSSLAGGQKTQYF	TGTGCCAGCAGCTCACTAGCGGGGGGGCAGAAGACCCAGTACTTC
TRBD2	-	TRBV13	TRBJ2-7	CASSPARAGPYEQYF	TGTGCCAGCAGCCCTGCCCGAGCGGGGCCCTACGAGCAGTACTTC
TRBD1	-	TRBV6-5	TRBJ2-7	CASRRQGYEQYF	TGTGCCAGTCGGAGACAGGGCTACGAGCAGTACTTC
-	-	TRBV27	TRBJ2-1	CASSPLVGASSTNEQFF	TGTGCCAGCAGTCCCCTTGTGGGCGCCTCTTCAACAAATGAGCAGTTCTTC
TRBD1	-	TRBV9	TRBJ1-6	CASSVGDRVLSPLHF	TGTGCCAGCAGCGTAGGGGACAGGGTTTTGTCACCCCTCCACTTT
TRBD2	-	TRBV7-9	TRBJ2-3	CASSFVGGSSTDTQYF	TGTGCCAGCAGCTTCGTGGGGGGGAGTAGCACAGATACGCAGTATTTT
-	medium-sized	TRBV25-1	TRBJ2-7	CASRRGQLEQYF	TGTGCCAGCCGGAGGGGACAGCTCGAGCAGTACTTC
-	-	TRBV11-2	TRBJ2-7	CASSSTSSYEQYF	TGTGCCAGCAGCTCCACAAGCTCCTACGAGCAGTACTTC
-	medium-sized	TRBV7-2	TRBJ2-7	CASSQQGPYEQYF	TGTGCCAGCAGTCAACAGGGTCCCTACGAGCAGTACTTC
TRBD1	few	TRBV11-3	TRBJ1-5	CASSLITGGLNQPQHF	TGTGCCAGCAGCTTAATCACAGGGGGTCTTAATCAGCCCCAGCATTTT
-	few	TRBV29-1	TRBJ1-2	CSTVQGREGYTF	TGCAGCACCGTACAGGGCCGGGAAGGCTACACCTTC
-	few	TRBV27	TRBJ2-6	CASSRLGGSYGANVLTF	TGTGCCAGCAGTCGGTTAGGGGGTTCATATGGGGCCAACGTCCTGACTTTC
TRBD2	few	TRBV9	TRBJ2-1	CASGAGGGSSYNEQFF	TGTGCCTCCGGGGCGGGGGGCGGAAGCTCCTACAATGAGCAGTTCTTC
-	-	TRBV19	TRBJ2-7	CASSIMAGHSYEQYF	TGTGCCAGTAGTATAATGGCGGGGCACTCCTACGAGCAGTACTTC